The entry that follows covers one TCR beta chain sequence. This sample stems from a study of control samples from healthy donors and cancer patients. This CDR3 region has 15 residues. CDR1 SGHTA and CDR2 FQGNSA come from the germline V gene. Trimming stripped 5 bases from V and 1 base from J, with 14 bases between. Repertoires were generated with immunoSEQ multiplex PCR, while TCRdb's copy carries only in-frame clones and drops some. The sample holds about 150,000 clones; approximately 94% are singletons and the top ten take roughly 5.7%. The J gene is TRBJ1-1, the V gene TRBV7-2, with D possibly TRBD1 on 6 matching bases. Sequencing used blood. The receptor's source is a man between 18 and 29 years old in good health. The CDR3 is CASSPPEGQNTEAFF. The CDR3 DNA follows: TGTGCCAGCAGCCCACCGGAGGGACAGAACACTGAAGCTTTCTTT.